Each of the 32 T cell receptor beta chains below was sequenced from the same sample in a study of T-cell reconstitution after alpha-beta-depleted transplantation in children. Unique molecular identifiers were incorporated when the TCRbeta library was constructed. In TCRdb, the PCR reads were re-called with MiXCR into one record per CDR3 protein. This table has 640,000 or so distinct CDR3 sequences, roughly 15% appearing once. This specimen consisted of PBMCs from the stem cell graft donor, obtained from the stem cell graft. These receptors were obtained from a human donor who donated a stem cell graft to a child with acute myeloid leukemia.

This clonotype has only a few counts. The rearrangement uses TRBV5-1 and TRBJ2-3; D possibly corresponds to TRBD2 (5 bases). The V end was cut by 0 bases, the J end by 5 bases, with 16 bases between. CDR1 is SGHRS and CDR2 is YFSETQ in the germline V gene. The CDR3 has 16 amino acids. The CDR3 sequence: CASSLEQRNGVDTQYF. Written as DNA, the CDR3 is TGCGCCAGCAGCTTGGAACAGCGAAACGGGGTAGATACGCAGTATTTT.

This clonotype was picked up many times. CDR3 loop: CASSLWETDTQYF. In DNA form, the CDR3 reads TGTGCCAGCAGCTTGTGGGAGACAGATACGCAGTATTTT. This rearrangement joins TRBV5-5 to TRBJ2-3; TRBD2 is a possible D gene (5 bases). The V gene lost 1 base and the J gene lost 3 bases, with 6 bases spanning the gap. Germline V lookup: CDR1 SGHKS, CDR2 YYEKEE (reference sequence). This CDR3 contains 13 residues.

The chain links TRBV28 to TRBJ2-2; D is possibly TRBD1 (6 bases). This CDR3 contains 14 residues. Per germline, CDR1 MDHEN and CDR2 SYDVKM. Trimming took 6 bases from V and 7 from J, leaving 15 bases between them. The CDR3 is CASRGEGEGGELFF. Here the CDR3 DNA reads TGTGCCAGCAGGGGAGAGGGGGAAGGCGGGGAGCTGTTTTTT. The full variable domain, its missing parts supplied by reference TRBV28 and TRBJ2-2, is DVKVTQSSRYLVKRTGEKVFLECVQDMDHENMFWYRQDPGLGLRLIYFSYDVKMKEKGDIPEGYSVSREKKERFSLILESASTNQTSMYLCASRGEGEGGELFFGEGSRLTVL.

Many counts were recorded for this clonotype. The rearrangement joins TRBV20-1 to TRBJ2-1; 12 nucleotides match TRBD2. Germline V CDR1 and CDR2: DFQATT, SNEGSKA (reference sequence). There are 18 residues in the CDR3. The V segment lost 4 bases and the J segment 3 bases; nucleotides outside the gene matches: 13. CDR3 nucleotides: TGCAGTGCTAAGCCTATACTACTACTAGCGGGGGGCTACAATGAGCAGTTCTTC. It specifies CSAKPILLLAGGYNEQFF.

This clonotype has a count of ten or more. V gene TRBV20-1 combines with J gene TRBJ2-5, with D possibly called TRBD1 or TRBD2 (5 bases each). Germline V gene lookup returns CDR1 DFQATT and CDR2 SNEGSKA (reference sequence). This CDR3 has 15 residues. V gave up 0 bases and J gave up 1 base, with 12 bases separating them. The CDR3 sequence: CSARDNLGPQETQYF. CDR3 in DNA: TGCAGTGCTAGAGATAATTTGGGACCCCAAGAGACCCAGTACTTC.

In its sample, this clonotype was seen a few times. The gene calls are TRBV5-1 and TRBJ2-5; tentatively, D is TRBD2 (6 bases). The germline V gene encodes CDR1 SGHRS and CDR2 YFSETQ. This CDR3 spans 15 amino acids. Trimming removed 1 base at V and 2 bases at J, with 12 bases between. In nucleotides, the CDR3 is TGCGCCAGCAGCTTGACGCGGGACGGACAAGAGACCCAGTACTTC. It yields the protein CASSLTRDGQETQYF. The full variable domain, completed using reference TRBV5-1 and TRBJ2-5, is KAGVTQTPRYLIKTRGQQVTLSCSPISGHRSVSWYQQTPGQGLQFLFEYFSETQRNKGNFPGRFSGRQFSNSRSEMNVSTLELGDSALYLCASSLTRDGQETQYFGPGTRLLVL.

This chain links TRBV20-1 with TRBJ1-5; D remains unclear. Trimming pared 6 bases from V and 0 bases from J, leaving 9 bases between. CDR3 length: 13 residues. CDR1 is DFQATT, CDR2 SNEGSKA, per germline (reference sequence). CDR3 in amino acids: CSATPASNQPQHF. CDR3 bases: TGCAGTGCGACGCCAGCTAGCAATCAGCCCCAGCATTTT.

V is TRBV20-1 and J is TRBJ2-1; 13 positions agree with TRBD2. The CDR3 loop spans 19 amino acids. The trim removed 4 bases at V and 0 bases at J, leaving 12 bases unmatched. CDR1 DFQATT and CDR2 SNEGSKA come from the germline V gene (reference sequence). The CDR3 spells CSATPRGTSGARSYNEQFF. CDR3 nucleotides: TGCAGTGCTACGCCCCGGGGGACTAGCGGGGCCCGCTCCTACAATGAGCAGTTCTTC.

In this sample, this clonotype turned up many times. This chain joins TRBV6-4 and TRBJ1-1; 8 bases fit TRBD1. The CDR3 is made up of 12 amino acids. V trimming: 3 bases; J trimming: 12 bases; junction bases outside the gene matches: 6. From germline, CDR1 is MRHNA and CDR2 SNTAGT. The CDR3 loop reads CASSDRTGKTFF. In DNA form, the CDR3 reads TGTGCCAGCAGTGATCGGACAGGGAAGACTTTCTTT.

This clonotype was detected many times. This chain joins TRBV7-3 and TRBJ2-1; no definite D call. V was trimmed by 5 bases and J by 2 bases, leaving 13 bases between them. In germline, CDR1 is SGHTA, CDR2 FQGTGA. This CDR3 has 15 residues. The CDR3 DNA reads TGTGCCAGCAGCCTATCCGCTTCCCCCTACAATGAGCAGTTCTTC. The encoded protein is CASSLSASPYNEQFF.

Ten or more counts support this clonotype. CDR3 protein: CASSARGGQPQHF. DNA for the CDR3: TGTGCCAGCAGTGCAAGGGGCGGGCAGCCCCAGCATTTT. The V gene is TRBV6-1, the J gene TRBJ1-5; D possibly corresponds to TRBD1 (5 bases). V lost 4 bases to trimming and J lost 7 bases, with 11 bases between them. CDR1 MNHNS and CDR2 SASEGT come from the germline V gene. There are 13 residues in the CDR3.

This clonotype came up a few times. The chain is built from TRBV6-1 and TRBJ1-1; D unresolved. In germline, CDR1 is MNHNS, CDR2 SASEGT. V was trimmed by 2 bases and J by 1 base, leaving 5 bases between them. This CDR3 has 13 amino acids. The CDR3, as DNA: TGTGCCAGCAGTGAAACCCGGAACACTGAAGCTTTCTTT. Translation: CASSETRNTEAFF.

This clonotype was found many times. The chain joins TRBV29-1 to TRBJ2-5, with TRBD1 matching over 8 bases. Germline V gene data show CDR1 as SQVTM and CDR2 as ANQGSEA. The CDR3 covers 11 residues. V lost 7 bases and J lost 7; bases outside the gene matches: 5. CDR3 residues: CSADRGATQYF. DNA for the CDR3: TGCAGCGCCGACAGGGGAGCGACCCAGTACTTC.

This CDR3 is CSASGGGAFQETQYF. CDR3 sequence (DNA): TGCAGTGCTAGTGGCGGGGGGGCATTCCAAGAGACCCAGTACTTC. The chain uses TRBV20-1 and TRBJ2-5, with TRBD2 identical over 9 bases. With V trimmed by 3 bases and J by 1 base, 6 bases remained unmatched. CDR1 and CDR2 (germline): DFQATT, SNEGSKA (reference sequence). The CDR3 contains 15 residues.

Ten or more counts support this clonotype. This chain links TRBV24-1 with TRBJ2-1; D ambiguous. The CDR3 spans 12 residues. V lost 6 bases and J lost 7, with 9 bases in between. Germline V gene data show CDR1 as KGHDR and CDR2 as SFDVKD. This CDR3 is CATSSEGNEQFF. CDR3 nucleotides: TGTGCCACCAGTTCGGAAGGGAATGAGCAGTTCTTC.

This clonotype was counted ten times or more. The V and J genes are TRBV29-1 and TRBJ1-5, with 7 bases lining up with TRBD1. This CDR3 spans 14 amino acids. Germline CDR1 SQVTM, CDR2 ANQGSEA. J lost 4 bases, V lost 4 bases, and 7 bases had no gene match. The DNA of the CDR3 is TGCAGCGTTGCCCCACAGGGGTCAAATCAGCCCCAGCATTTT. Translation gives CSVAPQGSNQPQHF.

With regard to this clonotype: This could be a read error, since a much larger clone is one nucleotide away. The rearrangement uses TRBV12-3 or TRBV12-4 and TRBJ2-7; TRBD2 is a possible D gene (6 bases). This CDR3 has 13 residues. The CDR3 spells CPSSFASVYEQYF. DNA of the CDR3: TGTCCCAGCAGTTTTGCTAGCGTCTACGAGCAGTACTTC.

Many counts were recorded for this clonotype. V and J are TRBV20-1 and TRBJ1-5, with 7 bases lining up with TRBD1. V shed 6 bases, J shed 6 bases, and the junction held 11 bases outside the gene matches. There are 14 residues in the CDR3. The germline gives CDR1 DFQATT, CDR2 SNEGSKA (reference sequence). CDR3 residues: CSARGGGDGQPQHF. Here the CDR3 DNA reads TGCAGTGCCAGGGGAGGGGGCGATGGTCAGCCCCAGCATTTT.

The sample holds many counts of this clonotype. The V and J genes are TRBV7-2 and TRBJ1-1; 10 bases fit TRBD1. The CDR3 contains 14 residues. Germline lookup yields CDR1 SGHTA and CDR2 FQGNSA. J gave up 10 bases and V 1 base, and 6 bases lay outside the gene matches. The CDR3 sequence: CASSLGWTGGGAFF. DNA for the CDR3: TGTGCCAGCAGCTTAGGGTGGACAGGGGGGGGAGCTTTCTTT. Supplemented by reference TRBV7-2 and TRBJ1-1, the full variable domain reads GAGVSQSPSNKVTEKGKDVELRCDPISGHTALYWYRQSLGQGLEFLIYFQGNSAPDKSGLPSDRFSAERTGGSVSTLTIQRTQQEDSAVYLCASSLGWTGGGAFFGQGTRLTVV.

The genes are TRBV11-3 and TRBJ1-1; D is unclear. With 3 bases removed from V and 2 bases from J, the gap between germline ends came to 10 bases. CDR1 and CDR2 from the germline V gene are SGHNT and YENEEA. CDR3 length equals 14 residues. The CDR3 region has the DNA TGTGCCAGCAGCTTGAGGCAGGTCAACACTGAAGCTTTCTTT. Its translation: CASSLRQVNTEAFF.

J is TRBJ2-2 and V is TRBV5-6, with D perhaps assigned TRBD1 or TRBD2 (6 bases each). The CDR3 is 17 amino acids. The ends were cut back, 1 base at V and 0 bases at J, with 13 bases in the middle. Per germline, CDR1 SGHDT and CDR2 YYEEEE. This CDR3 reads CASSLSYGGSNTGELFF. For the CDR3, the DNA is TGTGCCAGCAGCTTGAGTTACGGGGGCTCGAACACCGGGGAGCTGTTTTTT.

This clonotype was recorded many times. The chain joins TRBV20-1 to TRBJ2-3; D call uncertain. The CDR3 is made up of 16 amino acids. Germline assignment: CDR1 DFQATT and CDR2 SNEGSKA (reference sequence). The V end was cut by 5 bases, the J end by 0 bases, with 18 bases between. The DNA for the CDR3 is TGCAGTGCTCGTGCGGTAACTCAAACTAGCACAGATACGCAGTATTTT. It codes for CSARAVTQTSTDTQYF.

This sequence joins TRBV28 and TRBJ1-3; perhaps TRBD1 as D (5 bases). The CDR3 has 14 amino acids. The V gene's germline CDR1 is MDHEN and CDR2 SYDVKM. Trimming took off 6 bases at V and 8 bases at J, with 17 bases between the two ends. In nucleotides, the CDR3 is TGTGCCAGCAGCCCTGGAGGGGTTAGAGACACCATATATTTT. This codes for CASSPGGVRDTIYF.

This clonotype was counted many times. The rearrangement links TRBV7-2 to TRBJ2-1; 8 bases align to TRBD2. Trimming cost V 0 bases and J 8 bases; bases outside gene matches: 0. The CDR3 is 13 amino acids. Germline V gives CDR1 SGHTA, CDR2 FQGNSA. Here the CDR3 reads CASSLAGLDEQFF. The CDR3 DNA follows: TGTGCCAGCAGCTTAGCGGGACTAGATGAGCAGTTCTTC.

This clonotype was counted only a few times. The V gene is TRBV7-8, the J gene TRBJ2-1; TRBD2 matches 10 bases. Germline V gene sequence: CDR1 SGHVS, CDR2 FQNEAQ. Germline trimming cut 2 bases from V and 7 bases from J; bases unmatched to any gene: 8. The CDR3 totals 16 residues. CDR3 loop: CASSLPLAGSVNEQFF. Written as DNA, the CDR3 is TGTGCCAGCAGCTTACCACTAGCGGGGAGCGTAAATGAGCAGTTCTTC. The variable domain in full, completed from reference TRBV7-8 and TRBJ2-1, reads GAGVSQSPRYKVAKRGQDVALRCDPISGHVSLFWYQQALGQGPEFLTYFQNEAQLDKSGLPSDRFFAERPEGSVSTLKIQRTQQEDSAVYLCASSLPLAGSVNEQFFGPGTRLTVL.

This clonotype was detected a few times. V usage is TRBV6-5 and J usage is TRBJ1-1; 8 bases match TRBD1. The CDR3 consists of 16 residues. From germline, CDR1 is MNHEY and CDR2 SVGAGI. After removal of 4 bases from V and 5 bases from J, the junction contained 12 bases not matched to a gene. This chain's CDR3 is CASSWVGRGLGTEAFF. The CDR3 DNA sequence: TGTGCCAGCAGTTGGGTTGGCAGGGGGCTTGGAACTGAAGCTTTCTTT.

The genes are TRBV24-1 and TRBJ1-2, with no clear D. Per germline, CDR1 KGHDR and CDR2 SFDVKD. V lost 1 base and J lost 5, with 10 bases in between. The CDR3 runs 14 residues. This CDR3 reads CATSDFDTSYGYTF. The CDR3 DNA sequence: TGTGCCACCAGTGATTTTGACACGTCGTATGGCTACACCTTC.

Only a few counts were recorded for this clonotype. The chain uses TRBV7-2 and TRBJ1-2; 7 nucleotides agree with TRBD1. With 5 bases clipped from V and 8 bases from J, the junction kept 5 bases outside the gene matches. There are 12 residues in the CDR3. Per the germline V gene, CDR1 is SGHTA and CDR2 is FQGNSA. The CDR3 sequence: CASSARQGGYTF. The CDR3 DNA sequence: TGTGCCAGCAGCGCGAGACAGGGCGGCTACACCTTC.

Only one count was recorded for this clonotype. The rearrangement joins TRBV27 to TRBJ2-5, with TRBD2 as a possible D gene (6 bases). The V and J ends lost 3 bases and 2 bases respectively, with 16 bases between them. This CDR3 is 16 amino acids long. CDR1 and CDR2 (germline): MNHEY, SMNVEV (reference sequence). The CDR3 region has the DNA TGTGCCAGCAGTTTCGGTGGGGGGTTGGGTCAAGAGACCCAGTACTTC. Amino acid sequence: CASSFGGGLGQETQYF.

This clonotype was found a few times. V and J are TRBV9 and TRBJ2-5; 8 bases map to TRBD1. Per the germline V gene, CDR1 is SGDLS and CDR2 is YYNGEE. This CDR3 has 14 amino acids. J lost 0 bases, V lost 2 bases, and 0 bases had no gene match. Here the CDR3 DNA reads TGTGCCAGCAGCGTGACAGGGGACCAAGAGACCCAGTACTTC. This gives the protein CASSVTGDQETQYF.

This clonotype was observed a few times. The rearrangement links TRBV5-1 to TRBJ2-2; D gene ambiguous. The CDR3 extends over 13 amino acids. Germline V gene sequence: CDR1 SGHRS, CDR2 YFSETQ. V lost 7 bases and J lost 1, with 8 bases in between. CDR3 nucleotide sequence: TGCGCCAGCGGAATGTGGAACACCGGGGAGCTGTTTTTT. As protein: CASGMWNTGELFF.

This chain connects TRBV11-2 to TRBJ1-2; D call uncertain. CDR3 length: 14 residues. Between the trimmed V and J ends, which lost 5 bases and 3 bases, there was a span of 13 bases. CDR1 is SGHAT and CDR2 is FQNNGV in the germline V gene. The CDR3 is CASSPSRVYYGYTF. CDR3 in DNA: TGTGCCAGCAGCCCCAGCCGGGTTTACTATGGCTACACCTTC.